This TCR beta chain was recorded in a study of blood T cell repertoires in COVID-19 (dated by TCRdb to about 2020). About the study as a whole: Collaborator samples came from the United States, Italy and Spain and covered acute and convalescent phases of COVID-19. A de-identified subject ID, COVID-19 status, age in years and sex were almost always included in the sample metadata. The dataset comprised deeply sampled blood TCRbeta repertoires from subjects exposed to, actively infected with, or recovered from COVID-19. HLA class I and class II types, where available, came from metadata supplied by the sample provider rather than from assay-based typing. Samples came from the ongoing ImmuneRACE study (first 160 participants) plus 1,254 subjects from 6 global collaborators. The repertoires were made available in a free public database intended to serve as a resource for research on the immune response to SARS-CoV-2. The material from the prospective study consisted of cDNA or gDNA derived from T cells, B-cell-depleted T cells, or PBMCs.

The CDR3 starts with the cysteine, ends with the phenylalanine, and has 14 residues. Of the read, only the CDR3 DNA is kept; its 42 bases are in frame from base 1. The germline V and J ends show losses of 10 bases and 0 bases respectively, and no gene match explains 8 bases of the junction. CDR1 and CDR2 were assigned from the germline V gene as ENHRY and SYGVKD. General conclusions and limits of the study: The amount of clinical and demographic metadata varied by source and participant and was provided uncurated.

TCRbeta CDR3 regions were amplified from genomic DNA using the immunoSEQ Assay, a bias-controlled multiplex PCR. Per the source publication's procedure: The number of nucleated cells in each sample was estimated by amplification of reference gene primers within the assay. Sequence reads were collapsed and filtered to measure the absolute abundance of every unique TCRbeta CDR3 rearrangement. For each sample, productive Simpson clonality was calculated as the square root of Simpson's diversity index across productive rearrangements. The table was pulled from immuneACCESS by TCRdb, which kept in-frame rearrangements only. Such tables lose some clones; where checked, under half of the loss comes from unresolved V genes, and the rest has no known cause. The V and J calls and clone size are taken from that table; D and trimming were inferred from the DNA. The sample table holds about 140,000 clones, of which about three quarters were seen once. Around 13% of the sample goes to the ten largest clones.

With regard to this clone: Its antigen is still unknown. The sample holds no much larger clone one base away, and base qualities are not on file.

Whole blood was collected in K2EDTA tubes by collaborating institutions according to the institutions' own protocols. For TCRbeta analysis, collaborators shipped samples as frozen whole blood, isolated PBMCs, or DNA extracted from either of those sample types. Specimen: peripheral blood. This TCR came from an elderly man with acute or convalescent COVID-19. The chain is encoded by TRBV10-3 joined to TRBJ1-2; 7 nucleotides in the junction match TRBD1. The CDR3 has the sequence CATATGVANYGYTF. The nucleotide sequence is given as TGTGCCACAGCTACAGGGGTTGCTAACTATGGCTACACCTTC.